Shown below are 11 T cell receptor beta chains from a single sample sequenced in a study of T cell responses to AZD1222 COVID-19 vaccine (dated by TCRdb to the early 2020s). The protocol used for the library was the immunoSEQ multiplex PCR assay. The source is immuneACCESS, and TCRdb retained only in-frame sequences with V and J called. Part of the clones is not carried over; for the studies checked, unresolved V genes explain less than half of this, and the remainder is unexplained. This sample comprises about 50,000 clones, about 85% of them detected only once. In total, the top ten clones hold approximately 20% of the sample. Per the publication, the time point label means: baseline before first vaccination. This specimen's treatment or condition label, interpreted: meningococcal conjugate vaccine given as trial control. The sample consisted of peripheral blood, taken on day 0 of MenACWY control vaccination. These receptors all stem from an adult in good health.

The rearrangement uses TRBV7-2 and TRBJ2-6; weak D call: TRBD2 (5 bases). The V gene lost 1 base and the J gene lost 0 bases, with 10 bases spanning the gap. The CDR3 consists of 17 residues. Germline lookup yields CDR1 SGHTA and CDR2 FQGNSA. This CDR3 reads CASSLGGHNSGANVLTF. The DNA of the CDR3 is TGTGCCAGCAGCTTAGGAGGGCACAACTCTGGGGCCAACGTCCTGACTTTC.

The rearrangement joins TRBV4-1 to TRBJ2-7, with D uncertain. This CDR3 is 14 amino acids long. V was trimmed by 2 bases and J by 0 bases, leaving 8 bases between them. From germline, CDR1 is MGHRA and CDR2 YSYEKL. Here the CDR3 reads CASSQTGFSYEQYF. DNA of the CDR3: TGCGCCAGCAGCCAAACCGGGTTCTCCTACGAGCAGTACTTC.

This sequence joins TRBV7-9 and TRBJ2-1; D remains ambiguous. Per germline, CDR1 SEHNR and CDR2 FQNEAQ (reference sequence). Trimming cost V 7 bases and J 4 bases, with 14 bases left between them. This CDR3 has 14 residues. This CDR3 is CASTDGNLYNEQFF. Written as DNA, the CDR3 is TGTGCCAGCACCGACGGAAACCTTTACAATGAGCAGTTCTTC.

The chain uses TRBV3-1 (or the pseudogene TRBV3-2) and TRBJ1-4, with D possibly matching TRBD1 (6 bases). CDR1 and CDR2 from the germline V gene are LGHDT and YNNKEL (reference sequence). The CDR3 contains 13 residues. V was trimmed by 5 bases and J by 5 bases, leaving 9 bases between them. Here the CDR3 DNA reads TGTGCCAGCAGCGGGCAGGGGAATGAAAAACTGTTTTTT. Amino acids: CASSGQGNEKLFF.

The rearrangement uses TRBV7-2 and TRBJ2-3; D not resolved. Germline values: CDR1 SGHTA, CDR2 FQGNSA. The CDR3 consists of 14 residues. The V end lost 6 bases, the J end lost 0 bases, and 10 bases lay between the germline ends. The DNA for the CDR3 is TGTGCCAGCAGGGGTCCTACTAGCACAGATACGCAGTATTTT. Translating it yields CASRGPTSTDTQYF.

The CDR3 nucleotides are TGCGCCAGCAGCCAGAAACAGGGGGCAGCGGGAAACACCATATATTTT. Translation: CASSQKQGAAGNTIYF. The rearrangement uses TRBV4-1 and TRBJ1-3; TRBD1 matches at 9 bases. Germline CDR1 reads MGHRA; CDR2 reads YSYEKL. With V trimmed by 3 bases and J by 4 bases, 7 bases remained unmatched. The CDR3 is made up of 16 amino acids.

The rearrangement links TRBV5-4 to TRBJ1-3; TRBD1 might be the D (5 bases). This CDR3 is built from 15 residues. The V and J ends lost 4 bases and 0 bases respectively, with 11 bases between them. Germline assignment: CDR1 SGHNT and CDR2 YYREEE (reference sequence). CDR3 DNA: TGTGCCAGCAGCCCAGACAGTACCTCTGGAAACACCATATATTTT. Amino acids: CASSPDSTSGNTIYF.

V and J are TRBV6-1 and TRBJ1-2; perhaps TRBD1 as D (6 bases). Per germline, CDR1 MNHNS and CDR2 SASEGT. V was pared by 4 bases and J by 5 bases, with 26 bases between. CDR3 length: 18 residues. The CDR3 DNA reads as TGTGCCAGCAGTGGGAGGTTGGGAACAGGGCCATTTTTTTATGGCTACACCTTC. Translation: CASSGRLGTGPFFYGYTF.

The chain uses TRBV6-5 and TRBJ1-3; TRBD1 is a possible D gene (5 bases). The V gene's germline CDR1 is MNHEY and CDR2 SVGAGI. Trimming took 7 bases from V and 4 from J, leaving 14 bases between them. This CDR3 comprises 14 residues. The CDR3 DNA sequence: TGTGCCAGCACCCTAACAGGAACGGGAAACACCATATATTTT. It encodes CASTLTGTGNTIYF.

The J gene is TRBJ2-1, the V gene TRBV29-1, with D perhaps TRBD2 (6 bases). This CDR3 has 13 residues. Trimming stripped 4 bases from V and 6 bases from J, with 13 bases between. Germline assignment: CDR1 SQVTM and CDR2 ANQGSEA. CDR3 protein: CSVVGRPVNEQFF. DNA of the CDR3: TGCAGCGTTGTTGGGAGGCCCGTCAATGAGCAGTTCTTC.

V gene TRBV7-9 combines with J gene TRBJ2-1; D is undetermined. The germline V gene encodes CDR1 SEHNR and CDR2 FQNEAQ (reference sequence). There are 14 residues in the CDR3. Trimming removed 5 bases from V and 0 bases from J, with 8 bases in between. CDR3 bases: TGTGCCAGCAGCACAGCGAGCTCCTACAATGAGCAGTTCTTC. This translates into CASSTASSYNEQFF.